The 8 T cell receptor beta chains presented below share a single source sample, sequenced in a study of T cells in women clearing cervical HPV infection. Data came from immunoSEQ multiplex PCR; TCRdb stores just in-frame clones and leaves some out. Recorded here are 20,000 to 30,000 clones; the top ten clones represent 6.6%. The material sequenced was blood buffy coat. All receptors come from a woman aged 18 to 75 with a cervical HPV16 infection that either progressed to CIN3+ or cleared (not recorded which).

Notes on this clone: The read ends 3 residues before the CDR3 terminus; that terminus is restored from the germline J gene. The gene calls are TRBV5-1 and TRBJ2-5; D is unresolved. CDR1 and CDR2 from the germline V gene are SGHRS and YFSETQ. The CDR3 length is 12 residues. V was cut by 4 bases and J by 0 bases, with 4 bases left in between. The CDR3 bases that were read are TGCGCCAGCAGCGGCAACCAAGAGACC. Protein: CASSGNQET. The CDR3 in full is CASSGNQETQYF.

As to this clone: The CDR3 end falls 3 residues outside the read, so it is completed with the germline J gene. The rearrangement links TRBV6-1 to TRBJ2-3; D not resolved. The CDR3 spans 14 residues. Germline V gene lookup returns CDR1 MNHNS and CDR2 SASEGT. Incomplete CDR3 DNA: TGTGCCAGCAGTGAAGCCCCAGGCAATCAGCCG. Protein: CASSEAPGNQP. The CDR3, in full, reads CASSEAPGNQPQYF.

This CDR3 is CASSPLDQTGGTGNTIYF. The part of the CDR3 DNA that was read is TGTGCCAGCTCACCCTTGGATCAGACAGGGGGAACTGGAAACACC. This rearrangement joins TRBV18 to TRBJ1-3; TRBD1 agrees at 9 bases. The CDR3 extends 3 residues past the end of the read, so its final part is completed from the germline J gene. Germline CDR1 and CDR2: KGHSH and LQKENI. After removal of 3 bases from V and 2 bases from J, the junction contained 11 bases not matched to a gene. The CDR3 runs to 18 residues.

A note on this clone: The read terminates 3 residues ahead of where the CDR3 ends, so the germline J gene completes it. The chain uses TRBV4-1 and TRBJ1-6; a possible D gene is TRBD1 (6 bases). This CDR3 is 15 amino acids long. Germline CDR1 and CDR2: MGHRA and YSYEKL. The V gene lost 5 bases and the J gene lost 10 bases, with 18 bases spanning the gap. The CDR3 spells CASSSTLGAASPLHF. The sequenced CDR3 bases are TGCGCCAGCAGCAGTACATTGGGGGCAGCCTCACCC.

In the case of this clone: Read coverage stops 3 residues before the CDR3 terminus; the germline J gene supplies the remainder. The chain links TRBV7-9 to TRBJ2-4; no firm D call. Germline V gives CDR1 SEHNR, CDR2 FQNEAQ (reference sequence). The CDR3 has 14 residues. The DNA read from the CDR3 is TGTGCCAGCAGCTTAGAACAACTTAACTATGGT. Its translation: CASSLEQLNYG. The entire CDR3 protein is CASSLEQLNYGQYF.

Of note for this clone: The read terminates 3 residues ahead of where the CDR3 ends, so the germline J gene completes it. The rearrangement links TRBV19 to TRBJ1-2; 8 bases map to TRBD1. V shed 4 bases, J shed 3 bases, and the junction held 4 bases outside the gene matches. The CDR3 runs 14 residues. CDR1 and CDR2 from the germline V gene are LNHDA and SQIVND (reference sequence). CDR3 sequence: CASSRQGAYYGYTF. The sequenced part of the CDR3 DNA is TGTGCCAGTAGTAGGCAGGGGGCATACTATGGC.

In the case of this clone: The CDR3 goes on 3 residues after the read ends, and that part is filled in from the germline J gene. The J gene is TRBJ1-2, the V gene TRBV7-8; maybe TRBD1 (5 bases). CDR1 and CDR2 (germline): SGHVS, FQNEAQ. The CDR3 runs 16 residues. CDR3 protein: CASSQTGTTGAGRYTF. CDR3 DNA, as far as it was read: TGTGCCAGCAGCCAGACCGGGACTACGGGAGCTGGTCGC.

A word on this clone: From the germline J gene comes the end of the CDR3, since the read stops 3 residues before it. The rearrangement joins TRBV7-2 to TRBJ2-4, with TRBD1 matching 7 bases. The germline V gene encodes CDR1 SGHTA and CDR2 FQGNSA. The CDR3 has 14 amino acids. The sequenced part of the CDR3 DNA is TGTGCCAGCACACCAGACAGGGTTAACTATGGT. It specifies CASTPDRVNYG. The full CDR3 protein reads CASTPDRVNYGQYF.